The present entry profiles one T cell receptor beta chain with its context. Its antigen is unidentified. This entry belongs to a study of cytomegalovirus exposure and HLA in healthy donors. Regarding the study as a whole: Reported results showed that the classifier diagnosed cytomegalovirus status with high specificity and sensitivity. Most TCR sequences proved rare, with some public TCRs found in many donors.

Data came from immunoSEQ multiplex PCR; TCRdb stores just in-frame clones and leaves some out. Of approximately 60,000 clones detected, approximately 90% appear once; the ten largest clones hold approximately 3%. CDR3 length: 13 residues. The V end was cut by 3 bases, the J end by 2 bases, with 7 bases between. Germline V lookup: CDR1 SGHRS, CDR2 YFSETQ. The material sequenced was PBMCs. This clonotype originated in a man aged 18 to 29 in good health and CMV-seronegative. The chain uses TRBV5-1 and TRBJ2-3; TRBD1 might be the D (6 bases). CDR3 in amino acids: CASSWDNTDTQYF. In nucleotides, the CDR3 is TGCGCCAGCAGCTGGGACAACACAGATACGCAGTATTTT.